The clone carrying this T cell receptor beta chain was counted once. Only in-frame clones appear in the TCRdb table, and some are missing; sequencing was by immunoSEQ multiplex PCR. The repertoire holds about 220,000 clones, with approximately 80% as singletons. This sample was taken from a study of blood T cell repertoires in COVID-19. The germline gives CDR1 SGHTA, CDR2 FQGNSA. V lost 1 base and J lost 7, with 10 bases in between. The CDR3 has 13 residues. V and J are TRBV7-2 and TRBJ1-2, with D hard to call. The origin of this receptor is a woman in her fifties or sixties who had recovered from COVID-19. Specimen: PBMCs or T cells enriched from blood (not recorded which). CDR3 amino acids: CASSLDAGSGYTF. The CDR3, as DNA: TGTGCCAGCAGCTTAGATGCAGGCTCTGGCTACACCTTC.